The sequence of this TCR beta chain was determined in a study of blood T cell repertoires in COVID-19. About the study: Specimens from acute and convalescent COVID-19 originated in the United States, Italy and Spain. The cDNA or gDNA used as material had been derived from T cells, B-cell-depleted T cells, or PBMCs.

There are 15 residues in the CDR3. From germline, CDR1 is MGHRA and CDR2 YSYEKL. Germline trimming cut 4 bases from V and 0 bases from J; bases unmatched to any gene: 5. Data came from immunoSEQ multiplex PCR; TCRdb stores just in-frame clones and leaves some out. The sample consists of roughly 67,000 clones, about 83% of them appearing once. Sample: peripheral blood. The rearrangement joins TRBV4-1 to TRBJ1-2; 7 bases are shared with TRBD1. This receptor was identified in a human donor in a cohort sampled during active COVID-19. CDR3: CASSPGTASNYGYTF. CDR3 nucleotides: TGCGCCAGCAGCCCCGGGACAGCCTCTAACTATGGCTACACCTTC.